Presented here are 4 T cell receptor beta chains from one specimen sequenced in a study of shared clonotypes between healthy human individuals. The protocol was immunoSEQ multiplex PCR, while the TCRdb copy is restricted to in-frame clones and leaves out a portion. The sample shows 2 million or so clones, 85% to 95% of them seen only once. Sequencing used naive CD4+ T cells sorted from blood. The sample's subset: CD45RA+ positively selected. The origin of the receptors is a man aged 18 to 29 in good health.

As concerns this clone: This CDR3 is also generated by other DNA sequences in the sample. This sequence joins TRBV19 and TRBJ2-7, with no clear D. The V end was cut by 1 base, the J end by 4 bases, with 8 bases between. Germline assignment: CDR1 LNHDA and CDR2 SQIVND (reference sequence). The CDR3 loop spans 13 amino acids. CDR3 loop: CASSIGQDYEQYF. The CDR3 bases are TGTGCCAGTAGTATAGGTCAGGATTACGAGCAGTACTTC.

The rearrangement links TRBV27 to TRBJ1-5, with TRBD1 matching 9 bases. Trimming at V came to 4 bases and at J to 9 bases, leaving 7 bases not matched to a gene. Germline CDR1 reads MNHEY; CDR2 reads SMNVEV (reference sequence). This CDR3 has 14 residues. The CDR3 DNA sequence: TGTGCCAGCAGTTCACTGGACAGGGGCACGCCCCAGCATTTT. It is translated as CASSSLDRGTPQHF.

The chain links TRBV6-5 to TRBJ2-3; 9 bases line up with TRBD1. Trimming took 5 bases from V and 4 from J; bases not matched to a gene: 7. This CDR3 comprises 15 residues. Per the germline V gene, CDR1 is MNHEY and CDR2 is SVGAGI. CDR3 DNA: TGTGCCAGCAGTGGGACAGGGATATCATCAGATACGCAGTATTTT. Encoded protein: CASSGTGISSDTQYF.

This rearrangement joins TRBV10-2 to TRBJ1-2; the match to TRBD1 covers 7 bases. This CDR3 region has 15 residues. Germline V CDR1 and CDR2: WSHSY, SAAADI. V lost 2 bases and J lost 9; bases outside the gene matches: 12. The DNA for the CDR3 is TGCGCCAGCAGTGAGGGGATGACAGGGTACCAGCGCTACACCTTC. Amino acid sequence: CASSEGMTGYQRYTF.